This T cell receptor beta chain comes out of a study of T cells in localized non-small cell lung cancer. Study-level findings and limits: Heterogeneity remains possible because sequencing was limited to only one tumor region. Uninvolved nearby lung showed the greatest T cell clonality, exceeding that found in tumor. Researchers found a median around 57 of the top 100 tumor clones in adjacent lung.

In the case of this clone: Its specificity is unknown.

V dropped 2 bases and J dropped 2 bases, with 9 bases sitting between them. Per germline, CDR1 MNHNY and CDR2 SVGAGI (reference sequence). The CDR3 is 14 residues long. Clones were sequenced by immunoSEQ multiplex PCR, and TCRdb holds only the in-frame ones, with some missing. The sample has about 41,000 clones; 75% to 85% are singletons. The sequencing used PBMCs, collected before any cancer treatment. This TCR was recovered from a man aged 35 to 69 with stage II lung adenocarcinoma. V is TRBV6-6 and J is TRBJ1-2; D remains unclear. The CDR3 loop reads CASSYPGRNYGYTF. In nucleotides, the CDR3 is TGTGCCAGCAGTTACCCCGGCAGAAACTATGGCTACACCTTC.